The present T cell receptor beta chain was sequenced within a study of cytomegalovirus exposure and HLA in healthy donors. Whole-study findings and limits: Altogether, 150 to 200 TCR beta chains were recorded as cytomegalovirus-associated. Later analysis revealed greater clonal expansion in HLA-associated TCR beta chains than in equally common others.

This PCR relied on a set of 60 Vbeta primers and 13 Jbeta primers. Clones were sequenced by immunoSEQ multiplex PCR, and TCRdb holds only the in-frame ones, with some missing. The sample gives around 300,000 clones, 65% to 85% of which show up once; approximately 2.5% is in the top ten. CDR1 and CDR2 (germline): LGHNA, YNFKEQ. The length of the CDR3 is 16 residues. The ends were cut back, 4 bases at V and 6 bases at J, with 19 bases in the middle. About this clone: Its matching antigen is unknown.

The chain recombines TRBV4-2 with TRBJ2-1, with a weak D call TRBD2 (7 bases). The receptor was derived from a female donor in good health and CMV-seronegative. The sequenced sample consisted of PBMCs. The CDR3 region is CASSLAGAGSVNEQFF. As DNA, the CDR3 is TGTGCCAGCAGCCTTGCGGGGGCGGGATCGGTCAATGAGCAGTTCTTC.